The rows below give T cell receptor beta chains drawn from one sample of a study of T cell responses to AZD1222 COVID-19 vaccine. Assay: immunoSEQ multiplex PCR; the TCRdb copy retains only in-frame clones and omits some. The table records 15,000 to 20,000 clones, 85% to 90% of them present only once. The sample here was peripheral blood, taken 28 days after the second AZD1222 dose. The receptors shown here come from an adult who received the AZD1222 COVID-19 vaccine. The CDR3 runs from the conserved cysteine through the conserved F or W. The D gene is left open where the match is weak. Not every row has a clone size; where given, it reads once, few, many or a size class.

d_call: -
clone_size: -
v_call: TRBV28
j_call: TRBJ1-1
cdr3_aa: CASSFSRGSRMNTEAFF
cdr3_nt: TGTGCCAGCAGTTTCTCGAGGGGGTCAAGAATGAACACTGAAGCTTTCTTT

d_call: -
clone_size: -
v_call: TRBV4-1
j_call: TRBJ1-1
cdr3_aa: CASSHSGKNTEAFF
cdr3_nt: TGCGCCAGCAGCCACTCGGGGAAGAACACTGAAGCTTTCTTT

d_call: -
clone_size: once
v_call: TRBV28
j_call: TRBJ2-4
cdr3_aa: CASSPRDAKNIQYF
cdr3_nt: TGTGCCAGCAGTCCTAGGGATGCCAAAAACATTCAGTACTTC

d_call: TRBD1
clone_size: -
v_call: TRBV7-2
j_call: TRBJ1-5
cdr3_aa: CASSQGQVNQPQHF
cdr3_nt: TGTGCCAGCAGCCAGGGACAGGTAAATCAGCCCCAGCATTTT

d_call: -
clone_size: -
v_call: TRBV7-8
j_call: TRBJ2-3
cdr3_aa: CATCRLESTDTQYF
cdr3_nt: TGTGCCACCTGTCGACTGGAGAGCACAGATACGCAGTATTTT

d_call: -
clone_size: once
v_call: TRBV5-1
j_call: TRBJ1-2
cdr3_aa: CASSLVQGTYGYTF
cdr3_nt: TGCGCCAGCAGCTTGGTGCAGGGCACCTATGGCTACACCTTC

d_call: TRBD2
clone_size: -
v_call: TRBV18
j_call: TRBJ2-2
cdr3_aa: CASSPSSGGRGELFF
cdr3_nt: TGTGCCAGCTCACCGTCTAGCGGAGGGCGCGGGGAGCTGTTTTTT

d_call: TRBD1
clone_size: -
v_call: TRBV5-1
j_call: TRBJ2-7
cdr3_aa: CASSLLGTGDREQYF
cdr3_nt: TGCGCCAGCAGCTTGCTGGGGACAGGGGACCGCGAGCAGTACTTC

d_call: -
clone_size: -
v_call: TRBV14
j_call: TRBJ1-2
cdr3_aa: CASSQGGVGVYGYTF
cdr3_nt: TGTGCCAGCAGCCAAGGTGGAGTGGGGGTCTATGGCTACACCTTC

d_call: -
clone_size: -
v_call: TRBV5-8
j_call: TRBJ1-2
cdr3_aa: CASSLGPGTAYGYTF
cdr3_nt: TGTGCCAGCAGCTTGGGCCCCGGGACCGCGTATGGCTACACCTTC

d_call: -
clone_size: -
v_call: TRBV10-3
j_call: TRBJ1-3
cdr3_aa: CAIRLQGSGNTIYF
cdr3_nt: TGTGCCATCAGATTACAGGGCTCTGGAAACACCATATATTTT

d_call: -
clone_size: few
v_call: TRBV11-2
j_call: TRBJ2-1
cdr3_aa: CASSLGLGGSYNEQFF
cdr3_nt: TGTGCCAGCAGCTTAGGACTAGGGGGCTCCTACAATGAGCAGTTCTTC

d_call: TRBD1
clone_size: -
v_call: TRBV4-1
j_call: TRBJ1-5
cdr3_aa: CASSRLPTGLNSNQPQHF
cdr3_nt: TGCGCCAGCAGCCGGCTTCCGACAGGGTTGAATAGCAATCAGCCCCAGCATTTT

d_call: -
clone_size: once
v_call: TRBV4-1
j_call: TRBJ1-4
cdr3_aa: CASSPQSINEKLFF
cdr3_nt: TGCGCCAGCAGCCCCCAAAGCATCAATGAAAAACTGTTTTTT

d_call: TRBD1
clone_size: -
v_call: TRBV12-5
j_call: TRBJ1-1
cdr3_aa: CASGPRQGAVTEAFF
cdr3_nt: TGTGCTAGTGGACCGCGACAGGGGGCGGTCACTGAAGCTTTCTTT

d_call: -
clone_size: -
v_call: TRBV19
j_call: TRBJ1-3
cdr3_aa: CASSMRGGSSGNTIYF
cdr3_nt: TGTGCCAGTAGTATGAGGGGCGGGAGCTCTGGAAACACCATATATTTT

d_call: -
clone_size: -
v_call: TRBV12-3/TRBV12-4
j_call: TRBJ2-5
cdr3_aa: CASSPLGPETQYF
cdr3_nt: TGTGCCAGCAGTCCTTTGGGGCCGGAGACCCAGTACTTC

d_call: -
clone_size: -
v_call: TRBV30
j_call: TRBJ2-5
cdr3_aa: CAWSIGGRETQYF
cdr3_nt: TGTGCCTGGAGTATTGGGGGCAGGGAGACCCAGTACTTC

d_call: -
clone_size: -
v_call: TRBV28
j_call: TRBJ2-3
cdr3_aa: CASSRVQGATDTQYF
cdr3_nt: TGTGCCAGCAGCCGGGTCCAGGGAGCCACAGATACGCAGTATTTT

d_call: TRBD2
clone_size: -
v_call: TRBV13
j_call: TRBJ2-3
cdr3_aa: CASSGTGGPGVTQYF
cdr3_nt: TGTGCCAGCAGCGGGACGGGAGGCCCCGGGGTTACGCAGTATTTT